These T cell receptor beta chains were read from a single sample in a study of blood T cell repertoires in COVID-19. The method was immunoSEQ multiplex PCR; TCRdb's version includes in-frame clones alone and lacks a portion of them. The sample includes approximately 70,000 clones, approximately 90% of them seen just once. Sequenced material: peripheral blood. These TCRs come from a man aged 50 to 60 with COVID-19, enrolled during active disease. Both conserved end residues are part of each CDR3. A D gene is named only where the DNA matches it firmly. The listing skips clone size in some rows; elsewhere it reads once, few, many or a size class.

d_gene | len | j_gene | v_gene | abundance | CDR3aa | CDR3nt
TRBD2 | 15 | TRBJ2-3 | TRBV19 | NA | CASSILAGGRDTQYF | TGTGCAAGTAGTATACTAGCGGGGGGACGAGATACGCAGTATTTT
NA | 14 | TRBJ2-7 | TRBV3-1/TRBV3-2 | NA | CASSQAPIRYEQYF | TGTGCCAGCAGCCAAGCCCCAATACGGTACGAGCAGTACTTC
TRBD2 | 20 | TRBJ2-6 | TRBV4-1 | NA | CASSQTLPTSGISGANVLTF | TGCGCCAGCAGCCAAACCCTCCCCACTAGCGGGATTTCTGGGGCCAACGTCCTGACTTTC
TRBD2 | 16 | TRBJ2-3 | TRBV9 | NA | CASSVRAGTGIDTQYF | TGTGCCAGCAGCGTACGAGCGGGAACGGGAATTGATACGCAGTATTTT
NA | 14 | TRBJ2-1 | TRBV9 | once | CASSSRGGADEQFF | TGTGCCAGCAGCTCACGGGGAGGTGCGGATGAGCAGTTCTTC
TRBD1 | 15 | TRBJ1-3 | TRBV5-1 | once | CASSLEGATGNTIYF | TGCGCCAGCAGCTTGGAGGGGGCTACTGGAAACACCATATATTTT
TRBD2 | 16 | TRBJ2-7 | TRBV15 | few | CATRGGRSSGFLKQYF | TGTGCCACCAGAGGAGGACGGTCTAGCGGTTTCTTGAAGCAGTACTTC
TRBD2 | 15 | TRBJ2-7 | TRBV7-3 | NA | CASSSKGEGPYEQYF | TGTGCCAGCAGCTCCAAAGGGGAGGGCCCCTACGAGCAGTACTTC
TRBD1 | 15 | TRBJ1-3 | TRBV7-2 | NA | CASSVRTGGGNTIYF | TGTGCCAGCAGCGTTCGGACAGGGGGAGGAAACACCATATATTTT
NA | 14 | TRBJ1-1 | TRBV2 | NA | CASSDNRMNTEAFF | TGTGCCAGCAGTGATAACAGGATGAACACTGAAGCTTTCTTT